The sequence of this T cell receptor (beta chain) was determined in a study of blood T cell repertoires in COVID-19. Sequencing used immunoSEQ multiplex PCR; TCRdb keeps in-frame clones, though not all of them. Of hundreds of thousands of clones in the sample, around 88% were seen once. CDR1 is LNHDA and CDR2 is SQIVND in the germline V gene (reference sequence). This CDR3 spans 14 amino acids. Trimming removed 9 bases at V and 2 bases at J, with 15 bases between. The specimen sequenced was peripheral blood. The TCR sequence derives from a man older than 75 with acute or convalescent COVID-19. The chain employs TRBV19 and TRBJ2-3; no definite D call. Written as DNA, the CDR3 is TGTGCCAGCGCCGCCCAGGCCGACACAGATACGCAGTATTTT. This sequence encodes CASAAQADTDTQYF. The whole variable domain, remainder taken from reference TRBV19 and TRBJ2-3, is DGGITQSPKYLFRKEGQNVTLSCEQNLNHDAMYWYRQDPGQGLRLIYYSQIVNDFQKGDIAEGYSVSREKKESFPLTVTSAQKNPTAFYLCASAAQADTDTQYFGPGTRLTVL.